The entry that follows covers one TCR beta chain sequence. In this sample, this clonotype turned up a few times. It has no known antigen specificity. No much larger clonotype is one base removed from it; base qualities were not supplied. V and J are truncated by 0 bases and 5 bases respectively, leaving an intervening sequence of 6 bases. CDR1 SGHRS and CDR2 YFSETQ were looked up in the germline V gene. Counted from cysteine to phenylalanine, this CDR3 has 13 amino acids. Just the 39-base CDR3 DNA is kept, in frame starting at base 1. The sample belongs to a study of early T cells in non-severe SARS-CoV-2 infection (TCRdb year 2021). Regarding the complete study: TCR sequencing used bulk RNA from unsorted whole blood, so alpha and beta chains could not be paired. The paper's findings and limits, for the study overall: Matching against VDJdb was skewed toward anti-spike CD8 responses, likely underestimated virus-specific expansions, and missed private and CD4 specificities.

The library was generated by 5' RACE. The sequencing machine was a NextSeq 500. In the TCR library protocol, unique molecular identifiers were attached to individual cDNA molecules to correct for PCR bias and sequencing error. Both TCR alpha and beta chains were sequenced, and tight co-correlation was observed between alpha and beta sequence abundances in each sample. For the original study's pipeline: Decombinator V4 was used to perform V gene, J gene and CDR3 annotation of TCR sequences. TCRs were defined as expanded if a significant change between any two time points was detected under a Poisson model with p below 0.0001. TCR abundances were normalised to the total number of TCRs sequenced per sample and were expressed as counts per million. MAIT TCRs were defined by TRAV1-2 paired with TRAJ12, TRAJ20 or TRAJ33, and iNKT TCRs by TRAV10 paired with TRAJ18. VDJdb, accessed 1 November 2021, was searched for CMV, EBV and SARS-CoV-2 annotated TCRs, with TCRs annotated for multiple antigens excluded. TCRdb ran its own pipeline on the public reads, namely fastp trimming at Q25 and MiXCR clone calling, and kept in-frame beta chains. Rows are unified per CDR3 protein, each entry keeping the most common DNA and genes. In this record, the V and J calls reflect TCRdb's handling and not the investigators' own analysis. The sample data list about 33,000 distinct CDR3 sequences, and 5% of these were observed just once. The ten largest account for 13% to 15% of the sample.

Set within a cohort of healthcare workers in London, UK, this nested case-control study involved weekly PCR testing of nasopharyngeal swabs along with blood sampling. Between 23 and 31 March 2020, the week of the UK lockdown, healthcare workers were enrolled and then followed up weekly for as long as 16 weeks. The TCR sequence derives from an adult who was a healthcare worker with PCR-confirmed SARS-CoV-2 infection or an uninfected control (not recorded which). The receptor chain draws on TRBV5-1 and TRBJ1-5; the D gene cannot be resolved reliably. The sample comprised whole blood. CDR3 sequence: CASSLELDQPQHF. The bases read TGCGCCAGCAGCTTGGAGCTCGATCAGCCCCAGCATTTT.